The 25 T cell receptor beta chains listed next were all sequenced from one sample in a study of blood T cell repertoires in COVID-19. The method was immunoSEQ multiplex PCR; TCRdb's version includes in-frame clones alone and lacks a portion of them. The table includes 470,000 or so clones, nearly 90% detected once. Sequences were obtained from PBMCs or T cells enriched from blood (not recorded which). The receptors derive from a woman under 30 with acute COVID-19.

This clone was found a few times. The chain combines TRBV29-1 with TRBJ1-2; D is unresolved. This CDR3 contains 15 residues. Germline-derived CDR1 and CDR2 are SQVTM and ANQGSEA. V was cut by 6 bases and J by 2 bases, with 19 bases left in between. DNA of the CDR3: TGCAGCGTCGCCCGGAATCCGGGGTCCAACTATGGCTACACCTTC. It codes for CSVARNPGSNYGYTF.

The CDR3 here is CASSLTGVDDTGELFF. Here the CDR3 DNA reads TGCGCCAGCAGCTTGACAGGGGTTGATGACACCGGGGAGCTGTTTTTT. The rearrangement uses TRBV5-1 and TRBJ2-2; 7 bases are a match to TRBD1. V shed 1 base and J 3 bases; nucleotides not matched to a gene: 6. This CDR3 spans 16 amino acids. Germline CDR1 SGHRS, CDR2 YFSETQ.

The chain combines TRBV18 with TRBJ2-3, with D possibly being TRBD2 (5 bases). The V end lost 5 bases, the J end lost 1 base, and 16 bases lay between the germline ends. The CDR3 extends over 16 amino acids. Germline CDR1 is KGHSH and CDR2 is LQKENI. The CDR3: CASSENWRPGTDTQYF. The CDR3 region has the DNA TGTGCCAGCTCAGAAAATTGGAGGCCGGGCACAGATACGCAGTATTTT.

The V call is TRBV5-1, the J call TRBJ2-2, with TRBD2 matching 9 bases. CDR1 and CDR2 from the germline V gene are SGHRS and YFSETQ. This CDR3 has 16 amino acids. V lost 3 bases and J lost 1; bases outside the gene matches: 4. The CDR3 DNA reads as TGCGCCAGCAGCTCCCGGACTAGCGTGAACACCGGGGAGCTGTTTTTT. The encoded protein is CASSSRTSVNTGELFF.

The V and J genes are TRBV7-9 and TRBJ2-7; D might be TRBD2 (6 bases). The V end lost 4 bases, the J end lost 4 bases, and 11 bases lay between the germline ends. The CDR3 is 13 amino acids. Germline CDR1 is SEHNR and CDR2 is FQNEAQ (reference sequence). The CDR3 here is CASSSGLTYEQYF. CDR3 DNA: TGTGCCAGCAGCTCGGGACTTACTTACGAGCAGTACTTC.

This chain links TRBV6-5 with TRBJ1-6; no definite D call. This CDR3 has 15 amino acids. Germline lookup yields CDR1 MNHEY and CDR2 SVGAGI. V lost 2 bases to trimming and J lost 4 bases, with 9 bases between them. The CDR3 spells CASSYPPVYNSPLHF. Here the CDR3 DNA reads TGTGCCAGCAGTTACCCCCCGGTATATAATTCACCCCTCCACTTT.

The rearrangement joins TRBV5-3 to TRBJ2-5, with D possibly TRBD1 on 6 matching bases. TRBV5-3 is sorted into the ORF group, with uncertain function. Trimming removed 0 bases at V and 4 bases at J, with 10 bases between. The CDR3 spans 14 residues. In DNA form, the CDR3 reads TGTGCCAGAAGCTTGGGTAGAGGGGGAGAGACCCAGTACTTC. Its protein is CARSLGRGGETQYF.

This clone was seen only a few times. CDR3 protein: CASSPQSRGPLYNEQFF. The CDR3 DNA is TGTGCCAGCAGTCCACAATCCAGGGGCCCTCTCTACAATGAGCAGTTCTTC. The gene calls are TRBV27 and TRBJ2-1, with D possibly matching TRBD1 (6 bases). This CDR3 is built from 17 residues. With 5 bases removed from V and 3 bases from J, the gap between germline ends came to 20 bases. The germline CDR1 and CDR2 sequences are MNHEY and SMNVEV (reference sequence).

The CDR3 spells CASSLLAGEGDTQYF. The CDR3 bases are TGTGCCAGCAGTTTGCTAGCGGGAGAGGGAGATACGCAGTATTTT. This chain uses TRBV27 with TRBJ2-3, with TRBD2 matching over 10 bases. The germline V gene has CDR1 MNHEY and CDR2 SMNVEV (reference sequence). After removal of 3 bases from V and 5 bases from J, the junction contained 5 bases not matched to a gene. This CDR3 is 15 amino acids long.

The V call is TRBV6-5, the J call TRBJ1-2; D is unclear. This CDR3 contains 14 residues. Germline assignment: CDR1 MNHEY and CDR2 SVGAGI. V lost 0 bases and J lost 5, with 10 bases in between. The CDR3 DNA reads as TGTGCCAGCAGTTACTCGAGCGTTCAATATGGCTACACCTTC. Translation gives CASSYSSVQYGYTF.

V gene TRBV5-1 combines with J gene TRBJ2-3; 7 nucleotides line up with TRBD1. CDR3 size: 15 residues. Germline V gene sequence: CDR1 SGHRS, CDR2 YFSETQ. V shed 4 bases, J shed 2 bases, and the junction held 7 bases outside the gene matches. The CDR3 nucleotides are TGCGCCAGCAGCCGTACAGGGGATACCACAGATACGCAGTATTTT. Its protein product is CASSRTGDTTDTQYF.

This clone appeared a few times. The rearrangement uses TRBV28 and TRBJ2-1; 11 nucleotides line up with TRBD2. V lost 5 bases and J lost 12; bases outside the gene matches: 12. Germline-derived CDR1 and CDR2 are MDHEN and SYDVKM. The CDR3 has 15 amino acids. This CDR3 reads CASSLTSGKIPGQFF. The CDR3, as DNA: TGTGCCAGCAGTCTGACTAGCGGGAAGATCCCGGGGCAGTTCTTC.

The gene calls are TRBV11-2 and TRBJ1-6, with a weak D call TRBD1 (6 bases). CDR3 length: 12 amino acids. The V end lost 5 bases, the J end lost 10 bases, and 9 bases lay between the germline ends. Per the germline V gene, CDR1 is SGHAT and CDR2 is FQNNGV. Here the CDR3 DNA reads TGTGCCAGCAGCCCCCAGGGGTCACCCCTCCACTTT. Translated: CASSPQGSPLHF.

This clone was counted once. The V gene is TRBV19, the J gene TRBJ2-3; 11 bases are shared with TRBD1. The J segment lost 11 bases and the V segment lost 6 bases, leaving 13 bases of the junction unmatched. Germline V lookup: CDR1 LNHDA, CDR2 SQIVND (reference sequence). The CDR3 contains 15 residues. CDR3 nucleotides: TGTGCCAGTAGCAAATCCGGGACAGGGGGAGAGGGGCAGTATTTT. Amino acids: CASSKSGTGGEGQYF. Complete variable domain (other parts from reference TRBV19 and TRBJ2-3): DGGITQSPKYLFRKEGQNVTLSCEQNLNHDAMYWYRQDPGQGLRLIYYSQIVNDFQKGDIAEGYSVSREKKESFPLTVTSAQKNPTAFYLCASSKSGTGGEGQYFGPGTRLTVL.

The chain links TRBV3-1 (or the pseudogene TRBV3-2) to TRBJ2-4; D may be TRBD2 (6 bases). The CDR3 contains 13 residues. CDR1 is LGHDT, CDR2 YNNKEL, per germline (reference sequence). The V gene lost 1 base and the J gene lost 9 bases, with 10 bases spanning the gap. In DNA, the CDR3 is TGTGCCAGCAGCCAAGGACGGGGAGGCATTCAGTACTTC. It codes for CASSQGRGGIQYF.

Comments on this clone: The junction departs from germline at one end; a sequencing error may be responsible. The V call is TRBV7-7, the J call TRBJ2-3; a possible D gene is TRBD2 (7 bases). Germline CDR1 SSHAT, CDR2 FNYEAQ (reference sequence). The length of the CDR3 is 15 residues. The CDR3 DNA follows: TGTGCTAGCAGCTTGGGCGAGGGGGGGACAGATACGCAGTATTTT. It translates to CASSLGEGGTDTQYF.

The CDR3 DNA sequence: TGTGCCAGCAGTTACCAGGGGGTACAGCCCCAGCATTTT. The encoded protein is CASSYQGVQPQHF. The genes are TRBV5-6 and TRBJ1-5; 7 bases agree with TRBD1. Losses at the gene ends were 5 bases for V and 7 bases for J; bases not matched to a gene: 6. The CDR3 length is 13 residues. Germline V gene lookup returns CDR1 SGHDT and CDR2 YYEEEE.

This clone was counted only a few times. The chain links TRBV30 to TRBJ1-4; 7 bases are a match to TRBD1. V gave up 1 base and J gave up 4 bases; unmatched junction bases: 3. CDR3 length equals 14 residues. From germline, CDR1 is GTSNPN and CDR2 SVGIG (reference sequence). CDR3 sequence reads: CAWSGGQNNEKLFF. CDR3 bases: TGTGCCTGGAGTGGGGGACAGAATAATGAAAAACTGTTTTTT. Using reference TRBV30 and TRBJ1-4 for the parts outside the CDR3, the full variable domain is SQTIHQWPATLVQPVGSPLSLECTVEGTSNPNLYWYRQAAGRGLQLLFYSVGIGQISSEVPQNLSASRPQDRQFILSSKKLLLSDSGFYLCAWSGGQNNEKLFFGSGTQLSVL.

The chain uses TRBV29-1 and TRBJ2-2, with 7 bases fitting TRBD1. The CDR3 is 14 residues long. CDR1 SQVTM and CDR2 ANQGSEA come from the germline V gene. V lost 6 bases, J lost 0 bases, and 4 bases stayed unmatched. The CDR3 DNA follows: TGCAGCGTGGGGGACAGCACGAACACCGGGGAGCTGTTTTTT. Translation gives CSVGDSTNTGELFF.

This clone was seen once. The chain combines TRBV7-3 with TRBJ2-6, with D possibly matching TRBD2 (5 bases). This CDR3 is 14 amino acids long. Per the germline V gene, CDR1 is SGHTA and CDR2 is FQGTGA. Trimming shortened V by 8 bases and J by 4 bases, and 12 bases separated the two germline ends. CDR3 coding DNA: TGTGCCAGCCGACCGGGGTCCGGGGCCAACGTCCTGACTTTC. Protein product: CASRPGSGANVLTF.

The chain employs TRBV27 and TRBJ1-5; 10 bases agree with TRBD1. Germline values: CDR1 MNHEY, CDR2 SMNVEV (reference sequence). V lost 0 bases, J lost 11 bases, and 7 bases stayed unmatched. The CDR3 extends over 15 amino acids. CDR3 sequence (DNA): TGTGCCAGCAGTTTATCGGGGACAGGGGATTTAGCCCAGCATTTT. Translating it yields CASSLSGTGDLAQHF.

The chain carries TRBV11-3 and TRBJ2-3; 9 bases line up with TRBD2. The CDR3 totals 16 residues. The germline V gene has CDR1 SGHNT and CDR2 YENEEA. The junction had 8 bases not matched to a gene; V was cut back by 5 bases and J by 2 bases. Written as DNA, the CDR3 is TGTGCCAGCAGCCCGAGTAGCGGGAGACCCACAGATACGCAGTATTTT. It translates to CASSPSSGRPTDTQYF.

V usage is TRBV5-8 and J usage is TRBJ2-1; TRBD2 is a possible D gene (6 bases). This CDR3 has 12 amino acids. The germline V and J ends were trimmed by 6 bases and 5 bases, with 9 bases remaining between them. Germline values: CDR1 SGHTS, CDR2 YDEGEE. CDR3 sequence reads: CASMRGDNEQFF. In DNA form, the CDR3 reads TGTGCCAGCATGCGGGGCGACAATGAGCAGTTCTTC.

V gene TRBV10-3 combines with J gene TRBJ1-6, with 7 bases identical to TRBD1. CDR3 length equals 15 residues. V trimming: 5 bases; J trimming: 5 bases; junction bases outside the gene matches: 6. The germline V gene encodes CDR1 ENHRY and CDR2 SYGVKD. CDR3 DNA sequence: TGTGCCATCAGTCCCCGGGACAGTGATAATTCACCCCTCCACTTT. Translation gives CAISPRDSDNSPLHF.

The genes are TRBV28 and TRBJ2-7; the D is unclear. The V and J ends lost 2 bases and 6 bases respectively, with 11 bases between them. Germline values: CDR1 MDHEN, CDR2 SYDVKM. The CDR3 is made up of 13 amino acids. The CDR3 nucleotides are TGTGCCAGCAGTTTAGGGCAGTCTTCCGAGCAGTACTTC. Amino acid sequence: CASSLGQSSEQYF.